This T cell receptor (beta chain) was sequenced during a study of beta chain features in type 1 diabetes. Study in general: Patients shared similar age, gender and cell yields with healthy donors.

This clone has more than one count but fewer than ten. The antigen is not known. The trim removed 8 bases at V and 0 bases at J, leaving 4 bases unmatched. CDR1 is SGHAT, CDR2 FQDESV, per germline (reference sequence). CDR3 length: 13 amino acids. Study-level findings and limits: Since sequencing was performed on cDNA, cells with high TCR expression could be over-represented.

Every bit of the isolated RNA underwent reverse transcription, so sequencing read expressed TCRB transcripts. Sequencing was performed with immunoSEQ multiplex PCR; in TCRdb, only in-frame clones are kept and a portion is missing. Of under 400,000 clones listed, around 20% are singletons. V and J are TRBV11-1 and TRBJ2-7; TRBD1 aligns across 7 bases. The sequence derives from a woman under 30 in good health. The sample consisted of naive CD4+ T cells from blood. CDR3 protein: CASSDRLSYEQYF. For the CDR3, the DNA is TGTGCCAGCTCGGACAGGCTCTCCTACGAGCAGTACTTC.